These T cell receptor beta chains were read from a single sample in a study of identical twins. TCRdb processed the 5' RACE reads anew with MiXCR; each CDR3 protein has one entry. The data show some 500,000 distinct CDR3 sequences, roughly 9.5% seen once. These same records also appear under a second study, on yellow fever vaccine responses in identical twins.

The sequenced material came from PBMCs. These receptors all come from a woman aged 18-29 years in good health. CDR3s include the opening cysteine and the closing phenylalanine or tryptophan. Fields, in order: D gene, clone size, J gene, V gene, CDR3 protein, CDR3 DNA. A D gene is named only where the DNA matches it firmly. Size values are once, few and many counts, or a class for expanded clones, and some rows have none.

D gene: TRBD1
clone size: few
J gene: TRBJ1-4
V gene: TRBV5-1
CDR3 protein: CASRTGTGTTNEKLFF
CDR3 DNA: TGCGCCAGCAGAACCGGGACAGGGACGACTAATGAAAAACTGTTTTTT

D gene: .
clone size: many
J gene: TRBJ2-5
V gene: TRBV28
CDR3 protein: CASSRHLVQETQYF
CDR3 DNA: TGTGCCAGCAGTCGCCATTTGGTTCAAGAGACCCAGTACTTC

D gene: .
clone size: many
J gene: TRBJ1-1
V gene: TRBV5-1
CDR3 protein: CASSLRQNTEAFF
CDR3 DNA: TGCGCCAGCAGCTTGAGGCAGAACACTGAAGCTTTCTTT

D gene: .
clone size: .
J gene: TRBJ2-1
V gene: TRBV14
CDR3 protein: CASSSGGISYNEQFF
CDR3 DNA: TGTGCCAGCAGCAGTGGGGGGATCTCCTACAATGAGCAGTTCTTC

D gene: TRBD1
clone size: many
J gene: TRBJ2-2
V gene: TRBV29-1
CDR3 protein: CSVRGGQDTGELFF
CDR3 DNA: TGCAGCGTCCGAGGCGGACAGGACACCGGGGAGCTGTTTTTT

D gene: .
clone size: few
J gene: TRBJ1-3
V gene: TRBV20-1
CDR3 protein: CSAIADSGNTIYF
CDR3 DNA: TGCAGTGCTATAGCGGACTCTGGAAACACCATATATTTT

D gene: .
clone size: .
J gene: TRBJ1-1
V gene: TRBV6-1
CDR3 protein: CASSTTGKRTEAFF
CDR3 DNA: TGTGCCAGCAGTACGACAGGTAAACGGACTGAAGCTTTCTTT

D gene: .
clone size: many
J gene: TRBJ1-6
V gene: TRBV5-1
CDR3 protein: CASSLEKAGGSPLHF
CDR3 DNA: TGCGCCAGCAGCTTGGAAAAAGCCGGAGGATCACCCCTCCACTTT

D gene: .
clone size: few
J gene: TRBJ1-2
V gene: TRBV5-1
CDR3 protein: CASSLYLDNYGYTF
CDR3 DNA: TGCGCCAGCAGCTTGTATTTAGATAACTATGGCTACACCTTC

D gene: TRBD2
clone size: few
J gene: TRBJ2-1
V gene: TRBV18
CDR3 protein: CASSLLGTSESNEQFF
CDR3 DNA: TGTGCCAGCTCGCTATTGGGGACTAGCGAATCCAATGAGCAGTTCTTC

D gene: .
clone size: many
J gene: TRBJ2-7
V gene: TRBV24-1
CDR3 protein: CATSERDKSYEQYF
CDR3 DNA: TGTGCCACCAGTGAACGGGACAAATCCTACGAGCAGTACTTC

D gene: .
clone size: few
J gene: TRBJ2-7
V gene: TRBV12-3/TRBV12-4
CDR3 protein: CASSTVWTYEQYF
CDR3 DNA: TGTGCCAGTTCGACGGTGTGGACCTACGAGCAGTACTTC

D gene: TRBD1
clone size: .
J gene: TRBJ2-1
V gene: TRBV2
CDR3 protein: CASSGEGAINEQFF
CDR3 DNA: TGTGCCAGCAGTGGAGAGGGGGCTATCAATGAGCAGTTCTTC

D gene: TRBD1
clone size: few
J gene: TRBJ1-1
V gene: TRBV7-3
CDR3 protein: CASSPRGQGDTEAFF
CDR3 DNA: TGTGCCAGCAGCCCCAGGGGACAGGGGGACACTGAAGCTTTCTTT

D gene: .
clone size: .
J gene: TRBJ2-1
V gene: TRBV20-1
CDR3 protein: CSAGDQIVTNEQFF
CDR3 DNA: TGCAGTGCTGGTGACCAGATCGTCACCAATGAGCAGTTCTTC

D gene: TRBD1
clone size: .
J gene: TRBJ2-7
V gene: TRBV7-2
CDR3 protein: CASSRDRVSYEQYF
CDR3 DNA: TGTGCCAGCAGCCGGGACAGGGTCTCCTACGAGCAGTACTTC

D gene: .
clone size: .
J gene: TRBJ2-1
V gene: TRBV6-1
CDR3 protein: CAARGPLEKYNEQFF
CDR3 DNA: TGTGCCGCAAGGGGCCCCTTGGAAAAATACAATGAGCAGTTCTTC

D gene: .
clone size: few
J gene: TRBJ2-3
V gene: TRBV20-1
CDR3 protein: CSARFPRTMRNTDTQYF
CDR3 DNA: TGCAGTGCTAGATTCCCACGGACGATGCGTAACACAGATACGCAGTATTTT

D gene: TRBD1
clone size: few
J gene: TRBJ1-1
V gene: TRBV14
CDR3 protein: CASSQRQGMNTEAFF
CDR3 DNA: TGTGCCAGCAGCCAACGACAGGGCATGAACACTGAAGCTTTCTTT